This entry concerns a single T cell receptor beta chain. Profiled with immunoSEQ multiplex PCR; TCRdb holds only in-frame clones, not every one. This table holds 75,000 to 95,000 clones, 80% to 95% found once. V was cut by 1 base and J by 0 bases, with 17 bases left in between. In germline, CDR1 is SGHTA, CDR2 FQGNSA. This CDR3 region has 18 residues. This sample was included in a study of T cell changes during pregnancy in multiple sclerosis. This receptor was identified in a female donor in good health, enrolled as a control in a pregnancy study. The starting material was peripheral blood, obtained in the first trimester of pregnancy. This sequence joins TRBV7-2 and TRBJ2-3; weak D call: TRBD2 (6 bases). The CDR3 nucleotides are TGTGCCAGCAGCTTAGTAGCGGCGTACCTTGCTAGCACAGATACGCAGTATTTT. It codes for CASSLVAAYLASTDTQYF.